Sequencing of this T cell receptor (beta chain) was carried out in a study of CD8 T cells in ankylosing spondylitis. Overall study findings and caveats: Disease-linked clones bore a CD8+ phenotype, appearing relatively rarely in peripheral blood.

One entry per CDR3 protein results from TCRdb running MiXCR on the 5' RACE reads. The sample shows about 240,000 distinct CDR3 sequences, over 7% of them seen only once. The CDR3 is made up of 14 amino acids. V dropped 3 bases and J dropped 4; count of bases not matched to a gene: 7. Germline V gene sequence: CDR1 SQVTM, CDR2 ANQGSEA. This clonotype was detected ten times or more. The target antigen is unknown. The V and J genes are TRBV29-1 and TRBJ1-2; TRBD1 aligns across 8 bases. The receptor was derived from a female donor with ankylosing spondylitis or in good health (not recorded which). The sequenced material came from blood, either unsorted or a sorted T cell fraction (not recorded which). In DNA, the CDR3 is TGCAGCGTTGAGAAGGCAGGGGGCTCCTATGGCTACACCTTC. Residues: CSVEKAGGSYGYTF.